Below are 6 T cell receptor beta chains sequenced from a single sample in a study of OX40 agonist ivuxolimab in advanced cancers. Method: immunoSEQ multiplex PCR; TCRdb's copy keeps in-frame clones and lacks some. Of 50,000 to 55,000 clones in the sample, more than 80% are singletons; the top ten hold about 11%. The sample here was CD4+ or CD8+ T cells sorted from blood, taken in a trial of the OX40 agonist ivuxolimab. These receptor sequences come from an adult with an advanced solid tumor such as melanoma, head and neck, liver or kidney cancer.

The V call is TRBV9, the J call TRBJ1-6; no clear D gene. The CDR3 is made up of 14 amino acids. Trimming shortened V by 2 bases and J by 7 bases, and 10 bases separated the two germline ends. Germline CDR1 is SGDLS and CDR2 is YYNGEE. CDR3 coding DNA: TGTGCCAGCAGCGTCGCCGAATTCAATTCACCCCTCCACTTT. Protein: CASSVAEFNSPLHF.

Notes on this clone: The sample holds other DNA sequences that translate to the same CDR3. This chain links TRBV5-4 with TRBJ2-7, with D perhaps matching TRBD1 (6 bases). The CDR3 is 15 amino acids. V dropped 0 bases and J dropped 3 bases, with 13 bases sitting between them. Per germline, CDR1 SGHNT and CDR2 YYREEE (reference sequence). The CDR3 loop reads CASSLGGRNLYEQYF. CDR3 nucleotide sequence: TGTGCCAGCAGCTTGGGGGGGCGGAATCTCTACGAGCAGTACTTC. The full variable domain, in which reference TRBV5-4 and TRBJ2-7 provide the parts outside the CDR3, is ETGVTQSPTHLIKTRGQQVTLRCSSQSGHNTVSWYQQALGQGPQFIFQYYREEENGRGNFPPRFSGLQFPNYSSELNVNALELDDSALYLCASSLGGRNLYEQYFGPGTRLTVT.

The rearrangement uses TRBV7-2 and TRBJ1-3, with D possibly matching TRBD1 (6 bases). Between the trimmed V and J ends, which lost 1 base and 9 bases, there was a span of 13 bases. The CDR3 totals 14 residues. Germline V gene sequence: CDR1 SGHTA, CDR2 FQGNSA. The CDR3 sequence: CASSLDQGRGTIYF. CDR3 coding DNA: TGTGCCAGCAGCTTAGATCAGGGGCGGGGCACCATATATTTT.

The rearrangement uses TRBV10-2 and TRBJ2-5; D call uncertain. The CDR3 consists of 13 residues. Germline CDR1 and CDR2: WSHSY and SAAADI. Trimming cost V 7 bases and J 9 bases, with 18 bases left between them. CDR3 in DNA: TGCGCCAGCACGGAGCAGTCCGAGGTGGCCCAGTACTTC. Its protein product is CASTEQSEVAQYF.

The V gene is TRBV18, the J gene TRBJ2-2; D remains unclear. V lost 1 base, J lost 0 bases, and 12 bases lay in between. CDR3 length equals 17 residues. CDR1 and CDR2 (germline): KGHSH, LQKENI. The CDR3 loop is CASSPQVPNTNTGELFF. CDR3 DNA: TGTGCCAGCTCACCACAGGTCCCAAACACGAACACCGGGGAGCTGTTTTTT.

The rearrangement uses TRBV18 and TRBJ2-5; D uncertain. The V gene's germline CDR1 is KGHSH and CDR2 LQKENI. Between the trimmed V and J ends, which lost 6 bases and 2 bases, there was a span of 13 bases. This CDR3 has 14 residues. Here the CDR3 reads CASSPEIQQETQYF. The DNA of the CDR3 is TGTGCCAGCTCGCCGGAAATACAGCAAGAGACCCAGTACTTC.